This T cell receptor (beta chain) was retrieved from a study of T cells in Graves' hyperthyroidism and ophthalmopathy. Calling Graves' hyperthyroidism stable meant ophthalmopathy did not progress within 18 months. The germline V gene has CDR1 SGDLS and CDR2 YYNGEE. V shed 3 bases and J shed 0 bases, with 10 bases lying between them. The CDR3 extends over 16 amino acids. The TCR beta CDR3 regions underwent amplification using RNA transcripts as the source. First-round RT-PCR of the TCR CDR3 relied on the HTBI primer set. TCRdb fed the multiplex PCR reads into MiXCR, producing one record per CDR3 protein. Of about 540,000 distinct CDR3 sequences listed, approximately 44% are singletons.

This clonotype was obtained from a woman between 18 and 29 years old with Graves' hyperthyroidism. The specimen was peripheral blood or thyroid tissue (not recorded which). V gene TRBV9 combines with J gene TRBJ2-6, with D uncertain. In nucleotides, the CDR3 is TGTGCCAGCAGCGCCTTGACTGCCTCTGGGGCCAACGTCCTGACTTTC. Encoded protein: CASSALTASGANVLTF.